The 24 T cell receptor beta chains in this list originate from one sample, sequenced in a study of T cell clonality in common variable immunodeficiency. General observations from the study: Reportedly, TCR beta sequences from common variable immunodeficiency showed fewer deletions and N-nucleotide insertions.

For these receptors, no antigen is known. The table came from immunoSEQ multiplex PCR; TCRdb's copy has only in-frame clones and leaves some out. The profile covers about 16,000 clones, none occurring a single time. Sequencing was carried out using peripheral blood mononuclear cells. The receptor set was obtained from a human donor with common variable immunodeficiency.

This clone was detected many times. The CDR3 end is not reached by the read, which stops 3 residues before it; the germline J gene fills it in. The chain links TRBV2 to TRBJ2-5; TRBD1 matches at 10 bases. Germline V gene data show CDR1 as SNHLY and CDR2 as FYNNEI. V lost 7 bases and J lost 1; bases outside the gene matches: 6. This CDR3 comprises 15 residues. The CDR3 bases that were read are TGTGCCAGCATTCAGCGACAGGGGGCCCAAGAGACC. Residues: CASIQRQGAQET. In full, the CDR3 reads CASIQRQGAQETQYF.

With regard to this clone: The read stops 3 residues short of the end of the CDR3; the missing end is completed from the germline J gene. The chain couples TRBV29-1 to TRBJ1-2; D ambiguous. This CDR3 is built from 12 residues. The germline V and J ends were trimmed by 4 bases and 7 bases, with 13 bases remaining between them. The germline V gene encodes CDR1 SQVTM and CDR2 ANQGSEA. The CDR3 bases that were read are TGCAGCGTTGGAACCACAGCTTCTGGC. Translated, it gives CSVGTTASG. The full CDR3 reads CSVGTTASGYTF. The complete variable domain, with remaining parts taken from reference TRBV29-1 and TRBJ1-2, reads SAVISQKPSRDICQRGTSLTIQCQVDSQVTMMFWYRQQPGQSLTLIATANQGSEATYESGFVIDKFPISRPNLTFSTLTVSNMSPEDSSIYLCSVGTTASGYTFGSGTRLTVV.

As concerns this clone: The CDR3 is cut off 3 residues early in the read; its end comes from the germline J gene. V gene TRBV7-6 combines with J gene TRBJ2-7; no reliable D call. CDR1 and CDR2 (germline): SGHVS, FNYEAQ. The ends were cut back, 1 base at V and 2 bases at J, with 12 bases in the middle. The CDR3 runs to 15 residues. Incomplete CDR3 DNA: TGTGCCAGCAGCTTAGGGCAGGATCCGACCTACGAG. Amino acids: CASSLGQDPTYE. The entire CDR3 reads CASSLGQDPTYEQYF.

In its sample, this clone was seen many times. The read falls 3 residues short of the CDR3 end, and the missing part is taken from the germline J gene. The chain links TRBV2 to TRBJ1-5; a possible D gene is TRBD1 (6 bases). Between the trimmed V and J ends, which lost 7 bases and 0 bases, there was a span of 13 bases. CDR1 and CDR2 from the germline V gene are SNHLY and FYNNEI. The CDR3 totals 15 residues. CDR3 bases read: TGTGCCAGCACTGTAAGGGGGTATAGCAATCAGCCC. The encoded protein is CASTVRGYSNQP. The CDR3 as a whole reads CASTVRGYSNQPQHF. The whole variable domain, remainder taken from reference TRBV2 and TRBJ1-5, is EPEVTQTPSHQVTQMGQEVILRCVPISNHLYFYWYRQILGQKVEFLVSFYNNEISEKSEIFDDQFSVERPDGSNFTLKIRSTKLEDSAMYFCASTVRGYSNQPQHFGDGTRLSIL.

A note on this clone: The CDR3 end falls 3 residues outside the read, so it is completed with the germline J gene. V usage is TRBV7-9 and J usage is TRBJ2-7, with D maybe TRBD1 (6 bases). Germline CDR1 reads SEHNR; CDR2 reads FQNEAQ (reference sequence). The CDR3 is 13 residues long. The V gene lost 7 bases and the J gene lost 3 bases, with 13 bases spanning the gap. CDR3 DNA, as far as it was read: TGTGCCAGCAACAAACCAGGGGACTACGAG. Protein sequence: CASNKPGDYE. The entire CDR3 protein is CASNKPGDYEQYF.

A remark on this clone: The read ends 3 residues early relative to the CDR3; the germline J gene fills the gap. The chain carries TRBV10-3 and TRBJ2-5, with D maybe TRBD2 (5 bases). This CDR3 is 14 amino acids long. Trimming took off 4 bases at V and 2 bases at J, with 11 bases between the two ends. CDR1 is ENHRY, CDR2 SYGVKD, per germline. The CDR3 spells CAISGTGNQETQYF. CDR3 DNA (partial): TGTGCCATCAGTGGAACGGGGAATCAAGAGACC.

This clone is medium-sized by share. The read finishes 3 residues shy of the CDR3 end, and the germline J gene is used to complete it. The chain recombines TRBV16 with TRBJ1-6, with 7 bases that match TRBD1. CDR1 and CDR2 from the germline V gene are KGHSY and FQNENV. Losses at the gene ends were 1 base for V and 9 bases for J; bases not matched to a gene: 6. This CDR3 is built from 15 residues. CDR3: CASSQFRTGGSPLHF. The covered CDR3 bases are TGTGCCAGCAGCCAATTTAGGACAGGCGGTTCACCC.

Details on this clone: The sequence runs out 3 residues before the end of the CDR3; the remainder is reconstructed from the germline J gene. The chain uses TRBV7-9 and TRBJ1-5; 8 nucleotides match TRBD1. The CDR3 contains 15 residues. The V gene's germline CDR1 is SEHNR and CDR2 FQNEAQ (reference sequence). After removal of 5 bases from V and 2 bases from J, the junction contained 5 bases not matched to a gene. CDR3 amino acids: CASSPDRVGNQPQHF. The covered CDR3 bases are TGTGCCAGCAGCCCGGACAGGGTTGGCAATCAGCCC.

With regard to this clone: The read halts 3 residues ahead of the CDR3 end, with the missing end drawn from the germline J gene. The rearrangement links TRBV30 to TRBJ2-3; D might be TRBD2 (5 bases). V lost 0 bases and J lost 1, with 8 bases in between. The V gene's germline CDR1 is GTSNPN and CDR2 SVGIG (reference sequence). The CDR3 is 14 residues long. The sequenced CDR3 bases are TGTGCCTGGAGTGTATGGCGGGGCACAGATACG. Protein product: CAWSVWRGTDT. The CDR3, in full, reads CAWSVWRGTDTQYF.

Comment on this clone: The read halts 3 residues ahead of the CDR3 end, with the missing end drawn from the germline J gene. The chain links TRBV6-1 to TRBJ1-3, with unresolved D. V was shortened by 4 bases and J by 4 bases, with 11 bases between the two germline ends. CDR3 length: 14 residues. Per germline, CDR1 MNHNS and CDR2 SASEGT. The CDR3 DNA, read in part, is TGTGCCAGCAGTGTCGAGCGGTCCGGAAACACC. Translation gives CASSVERSGNT. In full, the CDR3 reads CASSVERSGNTIYF.

In this sample, this clone turned up a few times. The read terminates 3 residues ahead of where the CDR3 ends, so the germline J gene completes it. The chain links TRBV5-1 to TRBJ2-3; D is possibly TRBD2 (6 bases). Trimming removed 3 bases from V and 8 bases from J, with 13 bases in between. Germline CDR1 SGHRS, CDR2 YFSETQ. The CDR3 is 13 amino acids. The CDR3 sequence is CASSSDGGGTQYF. The CDR3 DNA, read in part, is TGCGCCAGCAGCTCGGACGGGGGTGGTACG.

In the case of this clone: The read stops 3 residues short of the end of the CDR3; the missing end is completed from the germline J gene. The rearrangement joins TRBV19 to TRBJ2-7; the match to TRBD1 covers 9 bases. Trimming removed 6 bases from V and 5 bases from J; junction bases left unmatched: 8. This CDR3 has 14 amino acids. Germline V gives CDR1 LNHDA, CDR2 SQIVND (reference sequence). Partial CDR3 DNA: TGTGCCAGTAGCAGATGGACAGGGGCTGACGAG. Translating gives CASSRWTGADE. The whole CDR3 sequence reads CASSRWTGADEQYF.

Points on this clone: The CDR3 end lies 3 residues beyond the end of the read and is filled in from the germline J gene. The chain has TRBV18 and TRBJ2-3, with D tentatively TRBD1 (5 bases). V lost 3 bases, J lost 5 bases, and 21 bases lay in between. The CDR3 length is 17 residues. The V gene's germline CDR1 is KGHSH and CDR2 LQKENI. Here the CDR3 reads CASSPFSQGSSGDTQYF. The CDR3 DNA, read in part, is TGTGCCAGCTCACCCTTCTCCCAGGGTTCATCTGGAGATACG.

This clone was seen more than once but under ten times. The DNA ends 3 residues before the CDR3 does, and the rest of the CDR3 is filled in from the germline J gene. This chain links TRBV19 with TRBJ1-4, with TRBD1 matching 7 bases. Germline V gene lookup returns CDR1 LNHDA and CDR2 SQIVND (reference sequence). V lost 5 bases and J lost 3; bases outside the gene matches: 6. This CDR3 contains 15 residues. The covered CDR3 bases are TGTGCCAGTAGTCCTGACAGGGCGGCTAATGAAAAA. It yields the protein CASSPDRAANEK. The complete CDR3 sequence is CASSPDRAANEKLFF.

Worth noting for this clone: The read ends 3 residues before the CDR3 terminus; that terminus is restored from the germline J gene. V is TRBV7-8 and J is TRBJ1-6; 7 bases are shared with TRBD1. Per the germline V gene, CDR1 is SGHVS and CDR2 is FQNEAQ. Losses at the gene ends were 3 bases for V and 8 bases for J; bases not matched to a gene: 1. The CDR3 has 13 residues. The CDR3 protein is CASSFGQDSPLHF. The CDR3 bases that were read are TGTGCCAGCAGCTTTGGACAGGATTCACCC.

The sample holds a few counts of this clone. Read sequence stops 3 residues before the CDR3 end, and the germline J gene provides the missing end. The gene calls are TRBV7-6 and TRBJ1-5; TRBD1 is a possible D gene (5 bases). The germline gives CDR1 SGHVS, CDR2 FNYEAQ. The CDR3 runs 16 residues. Trimming cost V 7 bases and J 3 bases, with 19 bases left between them. CDR3 in amino acids: CASTPGIGVSNQPQHF. Partial CDR3 DNA: TGTGCCAGCACCCCCGGTATAGGGGTGTCCAATCAGCCC.

This clone was recorded a few times. Read data end 3 residues before the CDR3 end; the end is taken from the germline J gene. V and J are TRBV2 and TRBJ2-6, with D possibly matching TRBD2 (6 bases). Germline assignment: CDR1 SNHLY and CDR2 FYNNEI. Between the trimmed V and J ends, which lost 5 bases and 1 base, there was a span of 9 bases. The CDR3 extends over 15 amino acids. CDR3 protein: CASSPGTSGANVLTF. Partial CDR3 DNA: TGTGCCAGCAGTCCAGGGACTTCTGGGGCCAACGTC.

This clone was observed at least ten times. The read halts 3 residues ahead of the CDR3 end, with the missing end drawn from the germline J gene. The chain joins TRBV29-1 to TRBJ1-3; 7 bases fit TRBD1. Germline V CDR1 and CDR2: SQVTM, ANQGSEA. With V trimmed by 6 bases and J by 3 bases, 5 bases remained unmatched. This CDR3 has 13 residues. The CDR3 loop reads CSVATGVGNTIYF. The DNA read from the CDR3 is TGCAGCGTCGCCACAGGGGTTGGAAACACC.

Only a few counts were recorded for this clone. The read is 3 residues too short to cover the CDR3 end, so that end is filled in from the germline J gene. J is TRBJ1-2 and V is TRBV7-2; 8 bases align to TRBD1. V lost 5 bases to trimming and J lost 4 bases; unmatched junction nucleotides: 6. Germline V gives CDR1 SGHTA, CDR2 FQGNSA. The CDR3 is 14 amino acids. CDR3 sequence: CASSTATGGYGYTF. The CDR3 DNA, read in part, is TGTGCCAGCAGCACGGCAACAGGGGGCTATGGC.

This clone has more than one count but fewer than ten. The CDR3 end falls 3 residues outside the read, so it is completed with the germline J gene. The V call is TRBV18, the J call TRBJ2-7, with 12 nucleotides matching TRBD1. The CDR3 extends over 16 amino acids. Unmatched junction bases numbered 7, after V lost 3 bases and J lost 4 bases. Germline-derived CDR1 and CDR2 are KGHSH and LQKENI. Incomplete CDR3 DNA: TGTGCCAGCTCACCTAAGCTGGGACAGGGGGCTTACGAG. It encodes CASSPKLGQGAYE. The CDR3, in full, reads CASSPKLGQGAYEQYF.

In regard to this clone: The read ends 3 residues shy of where the CDR3 ends; the end is completed using the germline J gene. The chain employs TRBV7-8 and TRBJ1-6; TRBD1 is a possible D gene (6 bases). CDR3 length: 16 residues. CDR1 is SGHVS and CDR2 is FQNEAQ in the germline V gene. Deletions cut 5 bases from V and 8 bases from J, with 19 bases between. Partial CDR3 DNA: TGTGCCAGCAGCACTCACAGGGTACTTTTCGATTCACCC. Residues: CASSTHRVLFDSP. The complete CDR3 sequence is CASSTHRVLFDSPLHF.

This clone was picked up a small number of times. Sequencing ends 3 residues short of the CDR3 end; the germline J gene provides the rest. The gene calls are TRBV19 and TRBJ2-5, with TRBD1 matching over 10 bases. With 4 bases clipped from V and 5 bases from J, the junction kept 7 bases outside the gene matches. Germline V gene lookup returns CDR1 LNHDA and CDR2 SQIVND (reference sequence). This CDR3 is built from 15 residues. The CDR3 protein is CASSNLGTGVETQYF. The covered CDR3 bases are TGTGCCAGTAGTAACCTCGGGACAGGGGTGGAGACC.

This clone has a handful of counts. The read terminates 3 residues before the CDR3 end, so the remaining end is supplied by the germline J gene. The chain recombines TRBV30 with TRBJ2-3, with D perhaps TRBD2 (7 bases). Per the germline V gene, CDR1 is GTSNPN and CDR2 is SVGIG (reference sequence). V lost 2 bases and J 5 bases, leaving 17 bases between the germline ends. CDR3 size: 15 residues. This CDR3 is CAWSSSGGRVDTQYF. The covered CDR3 bases are TGTGCCTGGAGTTCGTCGGGGGGCCGAGTAGATACG.

This clone was picked up a small number of times. The CDR3 goes on 3 residues after the read ends, and that part is filled in from the germline J gene. This chain uses TRBV19 with TRBJ2-2; perhaps TRBD1 as D (5 bases). The ends were cut back, 4 bases at V and 8 bases at J, with 5 bases in the middle. Per germline, CDR1 LNHDA and CDR2 SQIVND (reference sequence). The CDR3 loop spans 11 amino acids. CDR3 loop: CASSNRGELFF. Partial CDR3 DNA: TGTGCCAGTAGTAACAGGGGGGAG.